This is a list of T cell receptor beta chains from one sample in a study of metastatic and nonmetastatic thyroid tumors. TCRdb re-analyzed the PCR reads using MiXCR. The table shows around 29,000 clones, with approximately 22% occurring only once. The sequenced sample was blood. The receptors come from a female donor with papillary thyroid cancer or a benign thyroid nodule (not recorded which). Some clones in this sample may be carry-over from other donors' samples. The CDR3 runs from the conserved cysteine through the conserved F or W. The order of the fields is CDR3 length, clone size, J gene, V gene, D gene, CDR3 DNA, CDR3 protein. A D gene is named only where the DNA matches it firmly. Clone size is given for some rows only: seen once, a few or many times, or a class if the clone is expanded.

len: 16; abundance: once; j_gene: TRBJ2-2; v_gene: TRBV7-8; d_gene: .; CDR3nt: TGTGCCAGCAGCTTAGACTCTGGGGTGGGGACCCGGGAGCTGTTTTTT; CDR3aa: CASSLDSGVGTRELFF
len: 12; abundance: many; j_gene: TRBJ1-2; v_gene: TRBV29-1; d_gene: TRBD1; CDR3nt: TGCAGCGTTGAGACAGGGACAGGCGGCTACACCTTC; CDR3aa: CSVETGTGGYTF
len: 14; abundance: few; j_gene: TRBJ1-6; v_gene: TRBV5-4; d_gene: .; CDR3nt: TGTGCCAGCAGCTTGTACGGGGGGGGTTCACCCCTCCACTTT; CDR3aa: CASSLYGGGSPLHF
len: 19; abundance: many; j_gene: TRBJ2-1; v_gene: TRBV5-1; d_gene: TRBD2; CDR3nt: TGCGCCAGCAGCTTCCCCTCGAGGCTAGCGGGGGGGTCCTACAATGAGCAGTTCTTC; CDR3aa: CASSFPSRLAGGSYNEQFF
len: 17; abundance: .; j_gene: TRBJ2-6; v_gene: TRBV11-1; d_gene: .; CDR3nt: TGTGCCAGCAGCAACGGGACTGCCTTCTCTGGGGCCAACGTCCTGACTTTC; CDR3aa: CASSNGTAFSGANVLTF
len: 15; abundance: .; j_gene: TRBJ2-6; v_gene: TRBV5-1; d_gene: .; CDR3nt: TGCGCCAGCAGCTTGGGAGACTCTGGGGCCAACGTCCTGACTTTC; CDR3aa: CASSLGDSGANVLTF
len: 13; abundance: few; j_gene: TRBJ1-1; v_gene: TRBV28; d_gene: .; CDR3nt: TGTGCCAGCAGTTTTTTACAGAACACTGAAGCTTTCTTT; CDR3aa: CASSFLQNTEAFF
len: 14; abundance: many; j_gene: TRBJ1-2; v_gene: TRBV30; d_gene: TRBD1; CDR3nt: TGTGCCTGGAGTCCGGACAGGGGCTGGTATGGCTACACCTTC; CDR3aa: CAWSPDRGWYGYTF
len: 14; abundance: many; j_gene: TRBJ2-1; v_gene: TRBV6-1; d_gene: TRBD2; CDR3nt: TGTGCCGGCAGCGGGACTAGCTCCTACAATGAGCAGTTCTTC; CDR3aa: CAGSGTSSYNEQFF
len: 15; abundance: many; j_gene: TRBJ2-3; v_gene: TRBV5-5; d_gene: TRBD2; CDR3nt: TGTGCCAGCAGCTTGCTCGGGACTAGCGGTGATACGCAGTATTTT; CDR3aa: CASSLLGTSGDTQYF
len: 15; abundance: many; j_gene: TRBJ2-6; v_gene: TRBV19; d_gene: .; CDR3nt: TGTGCCAGTAGCGCCGATAGGGCTGGGGCCAACGTCCTGACTTTC; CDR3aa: CASSADRAGANVLTF
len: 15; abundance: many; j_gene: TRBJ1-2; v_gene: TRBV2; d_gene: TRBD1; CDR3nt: TGTGCCAGCAGTGGAGAAACGGGACAGATCTATGGCTACACCTTC; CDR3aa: CASSGETGQIYGYTF
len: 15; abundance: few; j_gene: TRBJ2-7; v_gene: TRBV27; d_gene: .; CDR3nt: TGTGCCAGCAGTTCCCTTGGAGGGGGCCTCTACGAGCAGTACTTC; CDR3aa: CASSSLGGGLYEQYF
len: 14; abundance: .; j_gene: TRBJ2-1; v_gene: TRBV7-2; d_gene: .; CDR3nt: TGTGCCAGCAGCATCAAAGTTTTCGTAACCGAGCTGTTCTTC; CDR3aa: CASSIKVFVTELFF
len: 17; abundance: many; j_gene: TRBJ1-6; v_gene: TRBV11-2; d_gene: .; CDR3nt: TGTGCCAGCAGGGGGACCGACAGGCTAAGACCTAATTCACCCCTCCACTTT; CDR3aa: CASRGTDRLRPNSPLHF
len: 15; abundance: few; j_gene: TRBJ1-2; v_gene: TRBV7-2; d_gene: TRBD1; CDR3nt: TGTGCCAGCAGCTTAGTTTCCGGGGACAGGGGCGGCTACACCTTC; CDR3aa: CASSLVSGDRGGYTF